A selection of T cell receptor beta chains follows, all from one sample in a study of T cell repertoires in cytomegalovirus infection. TCRdb used MiXCR to reprocess the reads, holding one entry per CDR3 protein. Of 100,000 to 150,000 distinct CDR3 sequences detected, roughly a third appear once; the ten largest clones hold roughly 53%. Antigens for these TCRs are unknown. The sample was CD8+ T cells from cultured PBMCs, taken from culture after CMV antigen stimulation. All receptors derive from a human donor in good health (CMV status not recorded). Some clones in this sample may be carry-over from other donors' samples. Each CDR3 is given with its conserved first and last residue. D genes are given only for firm matches. The size field is filled for only some rows; it gives once, few, many or a size class.

>.|TRBV4-1|TRBJ2-7|.
CASSQLAWTEGSNEQYF
TGCGCCAGCAGCCAATTAGCCTGGACAGAGGGTTCGAACGAGCAGTACTTC
>.|TRBV5-4|TRBJ2-2|.
CASRLSVVGELFF
TGTGCCAGCAGACTTTCCGTGGTTGGGGAGCTGTTTTTT
>.|TRBV9|TRBJ2-3|TRBD2
CASSVSSSGGYTDTQYF
TGTGCCAGCAGCGTCTCGTCTAGCGGGGGGTACACAGATACGCAGTATTTT
>.|TRBV6-1|TRBJ2-5|.
CASSSSVTGAGETQYF
TGTGCCAGCAGTTCCTCCGTAACGGGGGCTGGGGAGACCCAGTACTTC
>.|TRBV7-3|TRBJ1-1|TRBD1
CASVIDRAITEAFF
TGTGCCAGCGTCATAGACAGGGCCATCACTGAAGCTTTCTTT
>many|TRBV6-6|TRBJ2-2|.
CASSYFRDTGELFF
TGTGCCAGCAGTTACTTTCGCGACACCGGGGAGCTGTTTTTT
>few|TRBV5-6|TRBJ2-7|TRBD1
CASSQIAGTASYEQYF
TGTGCCAGCAGCCAAATTGCCGGGACAGCTTCCTACGAGCAGTACTTC
>few|TRBV28|TRBJ1-2|.
CASSSEMDSLYGYTF
TGTGCCAGCAGTTCTGAAATGGACAGTCTCTATGGCTACACCTTC
>many|TRBV12-3/TRBV12-4|TRBJ1-2|.
CASSLSGAGYGYTF
TGTGCCAGCAGTTTATCGGGGGCCGGCTATGGCTACACCTTC
>.|TRBV6-8|TRBJ2-7|.
CASRPLVPPPSYEQYF
TGTGCCAGCAGACCCCTAGTCCCGCCACCATCCTACGAGCAGTACTTC
>few|TRBV12-3/TRBV12-4|TRBJ2-5|.
CASSPQGSGETQYF
TGTGCCAGCAGTCCCCAGGGAAGTGGAGAGACCCAGTACTTC
>few|TRBV6-1|TRBJ2-3|.
CASSEAPFTDTQYF
TGTGCCAGCAGTGAAGCTCCCTTTACAGATACGCAGTATTTT
>few|TRBV7-2|TRBJ2-7|TRBD1
CASSLAGTGMIYEQYF
TGTGCCAGCAGCTTAGCCGGGACAGGAATGATCTACGAGCAGTACTTC
>.|TRBV10-3|TRBJ1-5|.
CAISEGNQPQHF
TGTGCCATCAGTGAGGGCAATCAGCCCCAGCATTTT
>.|TRBV4-2|TRBJ2-2|.
CASSQVRAGELFF
TGTGCCAGCAGCCAAGTCAGGGCCGGGGAGCTGTTTTTT
>once|TRBV19|TRBJ2-7|.
CASGDRSYEQYF
TGTGCCAGTGGGGACCGATCCTACGAGCAGTACTTC
>.|TRBV5-4|TRBJ2-7|TRBD1
CASSTGTGVSYEQYF
TGTGCCAGCAGCACCGGGACAGGGGTCTCCTACGAGCAGTACTTC
>.|TRBV7-2|TRBJ1-2|.
CASSLSWGGAYGYTF
TGTGCCAGCAGCTTATCCTGGGGGGGCGCTTATGGCTACACCTTC
>.|TRBV6-8|TRBJ1-1|.
CASRAGRSNTEAFF
TGTGCCAGCAGGGCGGGGCGGTCAAACACTGAAGCTTTCTTT
>few|TRBV28|TRBJ1-1|.
CASTGAKAEAFF
TGTGCCAGCACGGGGGCCAAGGCTGAAGCTTTCTTT
>.|TRBV7-9|TRBJ1-5|.
CASSLEFQPQHF
TGTGCCAGCAGCTTAGAATTCCAGCCCCAGCATTTT
>many|TRBV3-1|TRBJ1-6|.
CASGPSPLHF
TGTGCCAGCGGCCCATCACCCCTCCACTTT
>few|TRBV9|TRBJ2-1|TRBD2
CASSSPGGGSSYNEQFF
TGTGCCAGCAGCTCCCCAGGCGGGGGTAGCTCCTACAATGAGCAGTTCTTC
>.|TRBV10-3|TRBJ1-1|.
CAISDRENTEAFF
TGTGCCATCAGTGACAGGGAAAACACTGAAGCTTTCTTT
>few|TRBV12-3/TRBV12-4|TRBJ2-6|.
CATRAGSGANVLTF
TGTGCCACCAGGGCGGGGTCTGGGGCCAACGTCCTGACTTTC
>.|TRBV7-6|TRBJ2-1|.
CASSFPRDPYNEQFF
TGTGCCAGCAGCTTTCCCAGGGACCCCTACAATGAGCAGTTCTTC
>.|TRBV6-5|TRBJ2-6|.
CASSYSRGALSGANVLTF
TGTGCCAGCAGTTACTCCCGGGGGGCCCTCTCTGGGGCCAACGTCCTGACTTTC
>.|TRBV4-1|TRBJ2-7|TRBD2
CASSQDTGGTSYEQYF
TGTGCCAGCAGCCAAGATACCGGGGGGACCTCCTACGAGCAGTACTTC
>few|TRBV28|TRBJ1-5|TRBD1
CASSPRGQGQPQHF
TGTGCCAGCAGTCCCAGGGGGCAGGGTCAGCCCCAGCATTTT
>.|TRBV7-8|TRBJ1-2|.
CASSLVVNRTYGYTF
TGTGCCAGCAGCTTAGTCGTCAACAGGACCTATGGCTACACCTTC
>few|TRBV28|TRBJ1-5|.
CASNRRGDQPQHF
TGTGCCAGCAACAGGCGGGGAGATCAGCCCCAGCATTTT
>few|TRBV7-2|TRBJ2-3|.
CASSLERGADTQYF
TGTGCCAGCAGCTTAGAACGGGGTGCAGATACGCAGTATTTT
>.|TRBV6-6|TRBJ2-5|.
CASWESTQETQYF
TGTGCCAGCTGGGAAAGCACCCAAGAGACCCAGTACTTC
>.|TRBV4-1|TRBJ2-5|.
CASSQETGPGFETQYF
TGCGCCAGCAGCCAAGAGACAGGACCGGGATTCGAGACCCAGTACTTC
>many|TRBV11-2|TRBJ2-7|TRBD2
CASSRGLASEQYF
TGTGCCAGCAGCCGGGGACTAGCGAGTGAGCAGTACTTC
>.|TRBV13|TRBJ2-7|.
CASSEQVKSEQYF
TGTGCCAGCAGCGAACAGGTTAAGAGCGAGCAGTACTTC
>.|TRBV14|TRBJ1-1|.
CASSHQGRTEAFF
TGTGCCAGCAGCCATCAGGGGAGAACTGAAGCTTTCTTT
>.|TRBV6-1|TRBJ1-6|TRBD1
CASTQGASSYNSPLHF
TGTGCCAGCACCCAGGGGGCGAGCTCCTATAATTCACCCCTCCACTTT
>.|TRBV29-1|TRBJ2-3|TRBD1
CSVGDRETSTDTQYF
TGCAGCGTTGGGGACAGAGAGACTAGCACAGATACGCAGTATTTT
>.|TRBV5-4|TRBJ1-1|.
CASSSGAGFEAFF
TGTGCCAGCAGCTCCGGGGCAGGATTTGAAGCTTTCTTT
>few|TRBV7-6|TRBJ2-3|.
CASSSGTMTSTDTQYF
TGTGCCAGCAGCTCTGGGACCATGACTAGCACAGATACGCAGTATTTT
>.|TRBV27|TRBJ2-1|.
CASSLSRADNEQFF
TGTGCCAGCAGTTTAAGTAGGGCCGACAATGAGCAGTTCTTC
>few|TRBV15|TRBJ2-3|.
CATSRAGRQHTDTQYF
TGTGCCACCAGCAGAGCGGGCCGCCAGCACACAGATACGCAGTATTTT
>few|TRBV12-3/TRBV12-4|TRBJ2-7|TRBD2
CASSWEGNEQYF
TGTGCCAGCTCCTGGGAGGGGAACGAGCAGTACTTC
>few|TRBV5-1|TRBJ1-2|.
CASSLGTANYGYTF
TGCGCCAGCAGCTTGGGGACAGCCAACTATGGCTACACCTTC
>.|TRBV15|TRBJ1-5|.
CATSRTGGVNNQPQHF
TGTGCCACCAGCAGGACGGGCGGGGTAAACAATCAGCCCCAGCATTTT
>many|TRBV7-8|TRBJ2-7|.
CASSLAGSYEQYF
TGTGCCAGCAGCTTAGCCGGATCCTACGAGCAGTACTTC
>.|TRBV4-2|TRBJ1-1|.
CASSPSGGAHMNTEAFF
TGTGCCAGCAGCCCATCGGGCGGGGCTCACATGAACACTGAAGCTTTCTTT
>.|TRBV4-1|TRBJ1-1|.
CASSPFMNSNTEAFF
TGCGCCAGCAGCCCCTTTATGAACTCGAACACTGAAGCTTTCTTT
>.|TRBV7-3|TRBJ1-6|.
CASSLTTAGNSPLHF
TGTGCCAGCAGCTTAACCACGGCGGGGAATTCACCCCTCCACTTT
>.|TRBV7-9|TRBJ2-7|.
CASSSRGPRDTYEQYF
TGTGCCAGCAGCTCCCGGGGGCCGAGAGATACCTACGAGCAGTACTTC